Each of the 6 T cell receptor beta chains below was sequenced from the same sample in a study of blood T cell repertoires in COVID-19. Produced via immunoSEQ multiplex PCR; TCRdb's table is partial and in-frame only. The table lists roughly 190,000 clones, around nine tenths of them singletons. Sequencing was performed on PBMCs or T cells enriched from blood (not recorded which). These receptors were collected from a woman under 30 who had recovered from COVID-19.

CDR3 nucleotide sequence: TGTGCCAGCAGCCAAGATATGGGGGCAAACATTCAGTACTTC. Amino acid sequence: CASSQDMGANIQYF. The gene calls are TRBV3-1 (or the pseudogene TRBV3-2) and TRBJ2-4, with D perhaps TRBD1 (6 bases). From germline, CDR1 is LGHDT and CDR2 YNNKEL (reference sequence). The CDR3 is 14 amino acids. Between the trimmed V and J ends, which lost 0 bases and 6 bases, there was a span of 9 bases.

The V gene is TRBV27, the J gene TRBJ2-5; no definite D call. Trimming shortened V by 4 bases and J by 7 bases, and 10 bases separated the two germline ends. CDR3 size: 12 residues. CDR1 MNHEY and CDR2 SMNVEV come from the germline V gene (reference sequence). The chain's CDR3 is CASSSVPGTQYF. As DNA, the CDR3 is TGTGCCAGCAGTTCAGTTCCGGGGACCCAGTACTTC.

V gene TRBV28 combines with J gene TRBJ1-4; possibly TRBD1 for D (5 bases). CDR3 length: 14 amino acids. Germline V gene data show CDR1 as MDHEN and CDR2 as SYDVKM. V gave up 6 bases and J gave up 7 bases, with 15 bases separating them. The CDR3: CASSIRLGAEKLFF. For the CDR3, the DNA is TGTGCCAGCAGCATCCGGCTTGGGGCTGAAAAACTGTTTTTT.

The V and J genes are TRBV7-9 and TRBJ2-3; the match to TRBD1 covers 9 bases. The CDR3 is 15 amino acids. V trimming: 5 bases; J trimming: 6 bases; junction bases outside the gene matches: 9. Germline V lookup: CDR1 SEHNR, CDR2 FQNEAQ (reference sequence). CDR3 amino acids: CASSPRDRDMDTQYF. CDR3 sequence (DNA): TGTGCCAGCAGCCCCCGGGACAGGGATATGGATACGCAGTATTTT.

The rearrangement joins TRBV5-1 to TRBJ1-6; 7 positions match TRBD1. Germline assignment: CDR1 SGHRS and CDR2 YFSETQ. The V segment lost 0 bases and the J segment 10 bases; nucleotides outside the gene matches: 16. This CDR3 region has 18 residues. This CDR3 reads CASSLDISMGQKRSPLHF. CDR3 bases: TGCGCCAGCAGCTTGGATATCTCCATGGGACAGAAGCGATCACCCCTCCACTTT. The full variable domain, in which reference TRBV5-1 and TRBJ1-6 provide the parts outside the CDR3, is KAGVTQTPRYLIKTRGQQVTLSCSPISGHRSVSWYQQTPGQGLQFLFEYFSETQRNKGNFPGRFSGRQFSNSRSEMNVSTLELGDSALYLCASSLDISMGQKRSPLHFGNGTRLTVT.

The chain employs TRBV4-1 and TRBJ1-2, with D maybe TRBD1 (6 bases). CDR1 and CDR2 (germline): MGHRA, YSYEKL. Trimming took 1 base from V and 2 from J, leaving 11 bases between them. CDR3 size: 15 residues. The CDR3 bases are TGCGCCAGCAGCCAAGCCGCACAGGGCAACTATGGCTACACCTTC. Protein: CASSQAAQGNYGYTF.